This paragraph reports one T cell receptor (beta chain). Original methodology: Reference gene primer amplification gave nucleated cell count estimates. Sequencing used immunoSEQ multiplex PCR; TCRdb keeps in-frame clones, though not all of them. V, J and clone size were drawn from that table, and D and trimming were deduced from the DNA. In the table there are around 57,000 clones, around four fifths of which are singletons. This entry belongs to a study of blood T cell repertoires in COVID-19. Study information: The study drew acute and convalescent COVID-19 samples from the United States, Italy and Spain. The cDNA or gDNA used as material had been derived from T cells, B-cell-depleted T cells, or PBMCs.

CDR3 size: 14 residues. Trimming shortened V by 4 bases and J by 0 bases, and 7 bases separated the two germline ends. CDR1 is SGHTA, CDR2 FQGTGA, per germline. The chain employs TRBV7-3 and TRBJ1-3; unclear D gene. The sequenced material came from peripheral blood. The TCR was taken from a woman aged 70-85 years with acute or convalescent COVID-19. Here the CDR3 reads CASSSTSSGNTIYF. In DNA, the CDR3 is TGTGCCAGCAGCTCCACGAGCTCTGGAAACACCATATATTTT.